This TCR beta chain is drawn from a study of identical twins. General study points: For cord blood, abundant beta clonotypes had fewer insertions, unlike memory repertoires, which showed none.

TCRdb redid the calling of the 5' RACE reads with MiXCR, one entry per CDR3 protein. In the table there are fewer than 650,000 distinct CDR3 sequences, around 9.6% of which are singletons. Each donor (without exception) was a healthy Caucasian. Trimming stripped 7 bases from V and 5 bases from J, with 18 bases between. Germline V gives CDR1 SGHVS, CDR2 FNYEAQ. The length of the CDR3 is 14 residues. A word on this clonotype: Its specificity is unknown.

These data also formed part of another study, on yellow fever vaccine responses in identical twins.

The TCR originated in a woman aged 18-29 years in good health. Sequenced sample: PBMCs. This rearrangement joins TRBV7-6 to TRBJ2-7, with D perhaps matching TRBD2 (5 bases). The CDR3 region has the DNA TGTGCCAGCACCCTTTCTGAGAGGGTCCACGAGCAGTACTTC. Protein product: CASTLSERVHEQYF.